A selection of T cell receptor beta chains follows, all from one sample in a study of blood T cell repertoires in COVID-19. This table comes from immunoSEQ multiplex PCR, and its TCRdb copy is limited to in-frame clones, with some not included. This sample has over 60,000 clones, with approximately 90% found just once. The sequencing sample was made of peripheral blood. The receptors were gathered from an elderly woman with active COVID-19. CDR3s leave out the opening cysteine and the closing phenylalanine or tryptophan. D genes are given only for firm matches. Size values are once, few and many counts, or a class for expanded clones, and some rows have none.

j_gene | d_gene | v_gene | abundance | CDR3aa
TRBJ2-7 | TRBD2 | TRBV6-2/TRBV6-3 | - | ASSWAPFGGGREQY
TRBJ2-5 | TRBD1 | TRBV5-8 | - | ANGQGRKETQY
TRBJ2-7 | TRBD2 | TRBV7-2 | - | ASSLASGGIILYEQY
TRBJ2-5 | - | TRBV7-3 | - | ASSKRSQETQY
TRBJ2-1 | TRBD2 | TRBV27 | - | ASSLLVPSGRYNEQF
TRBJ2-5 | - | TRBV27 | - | ASSLRAGIQETQY
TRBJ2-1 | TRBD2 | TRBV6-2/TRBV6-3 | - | ASSSATSGRYNEQF
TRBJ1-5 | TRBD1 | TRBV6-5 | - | ASRRDRVANQPQH
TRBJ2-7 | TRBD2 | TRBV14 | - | ASSPGTRSEQY
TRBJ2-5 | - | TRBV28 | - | ASSPGIQETQY
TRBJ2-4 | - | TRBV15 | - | ATGLRDIQY
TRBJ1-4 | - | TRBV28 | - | ASSLRGEKLF
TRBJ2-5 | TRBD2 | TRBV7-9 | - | ASSLGPGLAGGETQY
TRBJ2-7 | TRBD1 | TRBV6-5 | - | ASSFRDRVYEQY
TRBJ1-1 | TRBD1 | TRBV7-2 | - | ASSPGGFDTEAF
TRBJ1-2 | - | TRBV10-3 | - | AISAGQLNYGYT
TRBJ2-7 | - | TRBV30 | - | AWSLRGSYEQY
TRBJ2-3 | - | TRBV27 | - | ASSFYRGDTQY
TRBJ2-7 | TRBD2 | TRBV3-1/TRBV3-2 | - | ASSLGGAGLYEQY
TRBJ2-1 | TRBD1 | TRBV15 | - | ATSRDLADRADNEQF
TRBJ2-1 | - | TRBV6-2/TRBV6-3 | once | ASSYSTHIGSPHNEQF
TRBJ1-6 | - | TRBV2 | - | ASRDNLAPLH
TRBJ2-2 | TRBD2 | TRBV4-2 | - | ASSAAASGTTGELF
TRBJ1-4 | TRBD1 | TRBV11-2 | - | ASSLRQGINEKLF
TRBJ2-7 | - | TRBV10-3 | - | AIMEAAKGYEQY
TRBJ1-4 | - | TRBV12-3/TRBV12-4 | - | ASSFLGTTKLF
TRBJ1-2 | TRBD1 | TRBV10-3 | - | AISDLGRGPRVIGYT
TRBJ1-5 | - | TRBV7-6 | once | ASSLAPGMIQPQH
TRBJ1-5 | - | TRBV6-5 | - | ASSQTVNQPQH
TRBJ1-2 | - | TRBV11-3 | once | ASSSRDYRYT
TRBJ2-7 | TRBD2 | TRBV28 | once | ASSSPAAGGEQY
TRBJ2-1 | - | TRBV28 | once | ASSFELGLNEQF
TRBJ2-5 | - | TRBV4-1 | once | ASSQVPVEETQY
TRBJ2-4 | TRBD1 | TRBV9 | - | ASSTPQGAENIQY
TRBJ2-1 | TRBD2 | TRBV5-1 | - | ASSLARAGAYNEQF
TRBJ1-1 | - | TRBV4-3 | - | ASSQGGRENTEAF
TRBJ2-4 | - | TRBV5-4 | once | ASSLSVNNIQY
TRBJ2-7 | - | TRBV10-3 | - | AISPAGQGPSEQY
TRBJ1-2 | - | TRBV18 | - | ASSPPLPPMART
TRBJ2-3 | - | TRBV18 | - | ASSVNGGGADTQY
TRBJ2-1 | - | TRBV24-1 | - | ATSDSGYNEQF
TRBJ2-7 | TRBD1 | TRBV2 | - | ATCRDRGHEQY
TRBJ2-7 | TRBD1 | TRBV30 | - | AWSADRGFEQY
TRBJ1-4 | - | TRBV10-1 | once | ASSDQGFLF
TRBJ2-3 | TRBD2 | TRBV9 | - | ASSAPSGRADTQY
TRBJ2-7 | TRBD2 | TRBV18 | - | ASSPPSGGLYEQY
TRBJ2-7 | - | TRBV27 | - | ASSLKRSSYEQY
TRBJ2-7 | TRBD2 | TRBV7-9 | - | ASSDIWGLAGTYEQY
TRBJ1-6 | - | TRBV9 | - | ASSVREDSPLH
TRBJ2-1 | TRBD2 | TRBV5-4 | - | ASSLTSGRQYNEQF
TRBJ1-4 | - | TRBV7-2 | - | ASSSSLSGVREKLF
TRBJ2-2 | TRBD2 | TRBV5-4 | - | ASRLAGGPSGELF
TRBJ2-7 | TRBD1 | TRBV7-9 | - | ASSLDGEGGHEQY